The 3 T cell receptor beta chains reported below all come from one sample, sequenced in a study of CD8 T cells in Susac syndrome. Reverse transcription of roughly 0.5 to 1 ug RNA was carried out with random hexamers. One entry per CDR3 protein, called by TCRdb with MiXCR from the immunoSEQ multiplex PCR reads. The data contain fewer than 65,000 distinct CDR3 sequences, just over 90% of them seen just once; the ten biggest clones take up 0.15% to 0.2%. The source material was CD8+ T cells from PBMCs. The receptors originated from a human donor in good health.

This sequence joins TRBV7-9 and TRBJ2-7; TRBD1 is a possible D gene (5 bases). This CDR3 has 12 residues. CDR1 SEHNR and CDR2 FQNEAQ come from the germline V gene (reference sequence). V lost 5 bases to trimming and J lost 3 bases, with 8 bases between them. CDR3 in DNA: TGTGCCAGCAGCGTTACAGGCTACGAGCAGTACTTC. It specifies CASSVTGYEQYF.

The rearrangement uses TRBV5-6 and TRBJ1-6; TRBD1 aligns across 7 bases. The CDR3 covers 15 residues. Trimming took 4 bases from V and 3 from J; bases not matched to a gene: 4. Germline V gene lookup returns CDR1 SGHDT and CDR2 YYEEEE. The CDR3 is CASSPTGDYNSPLHF. The CDR3 DNA follows: TGTGCCAGCAGCCCAACAGGGGACTATAATTCACCCCTCCACTTT.

This clonotype was seen once. The chain links TRBV12-3 or TRBV12-4 to TRBJ2-3, with D perhaps TRBD1 or TRBD2 (5 bases each). V was cut by 5 bases and J by 5 bases, with 11 bases left in between. The CDR3 is 13 amino acids. CDR3 sequence reads: CASSPGRIDTQYF. Written as DNA, the CDR3 is TGTGCCAGCAGTCCGGGGCGTATAGATACGCAGTATTTT.